This paragraph covers one T cell receptor (beta chain) sequence. Germline CDR1 SEHNR, CDR2 FQNEAQ (reference sequence). This CDR3 is built from 14 residues. The trim removed 6 bases at V and 2 bases at J, leaving 4 bases unmatched. This sample stems from a study of blood T cells in healthy people across ages. Through a sample-barcoded 5' primer and a J-beta primer mix, a second PCR was run for roughly 6 to 11 cycles. TCRdb passed the 5' RACE reads through MiXCR, listing each CDR3 protein once. The table shows around 1,500,000 distinct CDR3 sequences, with approximately 38% occurring only once. This chain connects TRBV7-9 to TRBJ2-5, with 9 positions matching TRBD1. The sample consisted of blood. The sequence derives from a young woman in good health. This CDR3 reads CASRPGQGQETQYF. The CDR3 DNA sequence: TGTGCCAGCAGGCCGGGACAGGGTCAAGAGACCCAGTACTTC.